The rows below give T cell receptor beta chains drawn from one sample of a study of blood T cell repertoires in COVID-19. Profiled with immunoSEQ multiplex PCR; TCRdb holds only in-frame clones, not every one. The table lists 110,000 to 150,000 clones, about 84% of them singletons. Sample: PBMCs or T cells enriched from blood (not recorded which). The receptors were sampled from a woman aged 18-29 years who had been exposed to COVID-19. CDR3s include the opening cysteine and the closing phenylalanine or tryptophan. D genes are given only for firm matches. Size values are once, few and many counts, or a class for expanded clones, and some rows have none.

J gene,D gene,clone size,V gene,CDR3 protein,CDR3 DNA
TRBJ1-6,.,.,TRBV27,CASTPRWGLSYNSPLHF,TGTGCCAGCACCCCACGGTGGGGGCTCTCCTATAATTCACCCCTCCACTTT
TRBJ2-1,.,.,TRBV6-5,CASSRIAVSGSEQFF,TGTGCCAGCAGCCGGATAGCGGTTAGCGGTAGTGAGCAGTTCTTC
TRBJ1-2,TRBD1,.,TRBV29-1,CSFRTGGNYGYTF,TGCAGCTTCCGGACAGGGGGCAACTATGGCTACACCTTC
TRBJ1-5,.,.,TRBV19,CASSPGGGPQHF,TGTGCCAGTAGCCCAGGTGGAGGGCCCCAGCATTTT
TRBJ1-5,.,.,TRBV2,CASGKEGNQPQHF,TGTGCCAGCGGGAAGGAGGGGAATCAGCCCCAGCATTTT
TRBJ2-7,TRBD1,.,TRBV7-9,CASSWGTGSYEQYF,TGTGCCAGCAGCTGGGGGACAGGAAGCTACGAGCAGTACTTC
TRBJ1-5,.,.,TRBV27,CASSSYTRQANQPQHF,TGTGCCAGCAGTTCGTATACCCGACAAGCCAATCAGCCCCAGCATTTT
TRBJ2-7,TRBD2,few,TRBV5-1,CASSPTSARYEQYF,TGCGCCAGCAGTCCTACTAGCGCGCGCTACGAGCAGTACTTC
TRBJ2-1,TRBD2,.,TRBV19,CASRTSGNENEQFF,TGTGCCAGCCGAACCAGCGGGAACGAAAATGAGCAGTTCTTC
TRBJ2-2,TRBD2,.,TRBV10-1,CASTGTSGGNTGELFF,TGCGCCAGCACCGGGACTAGCGGGGGGAACACCGGGGAGCTGTTTTTT
TRBJ2-5,TRBD1,once,TRBV11-1,CASTQTGGETETQYF,TGTGCCAGCACCCAGACAGGGGGCGAGACTGAGACCCAGTACTTC
TRBJ2-5,TRBD2,once,TRBV15,CATSSSGTAGETQYF,TGTGCCACCAGCAGCAGCGGGACGGCAGGGGAGACCCAGTACTTC
TRBJ1-4,.,.,TRBV2,CASSEGFGKGSEKLFF,TGTGCCAGCAGTGAGGGTTTTGGAAAGGGGTCGGAAAAACTGTTTTTT
TRBJ1-2,.,.,TRBV11-2,CASSLIRSTGDYGYTF,TGTGCCAGCAGCTTAATCCGGAGCACCGGGGACTATGGCTACACCTTC
TRBJ1-2,.,.,TRBV4-1,CASSQGTGSYGYTF,TGCGCCAGCAGCCAAGGGACGGGGAGCTATGGCTACACCTTC
TRBJ1-5,TRBD1,.,TRBV4-1,CASSRTNPGQMNQPQHF,TGCGCCAGCAGCCGGACAAACCCGGGACAGATGAATCAGCCCCAGCATTTT
TRBJ1-4,.,.,TRBV21-1,CASSAGTGTETYMKLFF,TGTGCCAGCAGCGCCGGGACAGGGACGGAGACCTATATGAAACTGTTTTTT
TRBJ2-7,.,once,TRBV29-1,CSVRSGVYEQYF,TGCAGCGTTCGTTCAGGGGTGTACGAGCAGTACTTC
TRBJ2-7,TRBD2,.,TRBV28,CASSFLGTSNYEQYF,TGTGCCAGCAGTTTCCTCGGGACTAGCAACTACGAGCAGTACTTC
TRBJ2-2,.,.,TRBV18,CASSPSWDTGELFF,TGTGCCAGCTCACCTAGCTGGGACACCGGGGAGCTGTTTTTT
TRBJ2-3,TRBD2,.,TRBV6-4,CASSVGTSPTDTQYF,TGTGCCAGCAGCGTCGGGACTAGCCCCACAGATACGCAGTATTTT
TRBJ1-1,.,.,TRBV28,CASRPSGLMNTEAFF,TGTGCCAGCAGACCCTCAGGGCTGATGAACACTGAAGCTTTCTTT
TRBJ2-7,TRBD1,.,TRBV12-5,CASALNTGGYEQYF,TGTGCTAGTGCCCTTAATACAGGGGGGTACGAGCAGTACTTC
TRBJ2-4,.,few,TRBV4-3,CASSQDQTGRAKNIQYF,TGCGCCAGCAGCCAAGATCAAACAGGGCGGGCCAAAAACATTCAGTACTTC
TRBJ1-5,TRBD1,once,TRBV30,CAWSGGQGYQPQHF,TGTGCCTGGAGTGGGGGACAGGGGTATCAGCCCCAGCATTTT